This T cell receptor beta chain came from a study of cytomegalovirus exposure and HLA in healthy donors. Sequencing was performed with immunoSEQ multiplex PCR; in TCRdb, only in-frame clones are kept and a portion is missing. The sample carries 150,000 to 200,000 clones, around 86% recorded once. Material for sequencing was PBMCs. The TCR comes from a young woman in good health and CMV-seronegative.

The CDR3 nucleotides are TGTGCCAGCAGCCCCGGGGGGAAAGCTTTCTTT. Translated, it gives CASSPGGKAFF. The chain joins TRBV5-8 to TRBJ1-1; D possibly corresponds to TRBD1 (5 bases). Deletions cut 4 bases from V and 9 bases from J, with 10 bases between. The CDR3 length is 11 residues. The germline V gene has CDR1 SGHTS and CDR2 YDEGEE.